The T cell receptor beta chain described here comes from a study of cytomegalovirus exposure and HLA in healthy donors. PCR primers comprised 60 Vbeta and 13 Jbeta primers. Under the authors' procedure: Some 10 million of the about 80 million unique TCR beta chains counted in a later analysis were shared. Repertoires were generated with immunoSEQ multiplex PCR, while TCRdb's copy carries only in-frame clones and drops some. The V and J calls and clone size were taken over from that table, and D and trimming were inferred from the DNA. This sample carries about 140,000 clones, approximately 80% of them seen once, and the ten largest clones take around 9.1%. V shed 0 bases and J shed 4 bases, with 8 bases lying between them. This CDR3 region has 14 residues. Per the germline V gene, CDR1 is SGHDN and CDR2 is FVKESK.

The clonotype was recovered from a woman aged 50 to 60 in good health and CMV-seropositive. The sample was PBMCs. The chain recombines TRBV14 with TRBJ2-3; tentative D call: TRBD2 (6 bases). CDR3 sequence: CASSQDGGADTQYF. The CDR3 bases are TGTGCCAGCAGCCAAGACGGGGGTGCAGATACGCAGTATTTT.